This T cell receptor (beta chain) was sequenced for a study of T cell repertoires in cytomegalovirus infection. MiXCR was run by TCRdb on the reads, yielding one entry per CDR3 protein. The table shows hundreds of thousands of distinct CDR3 sequences, with 15% to 20% occurring only once. This clonotype was detected many times. Its antigen is currently unknown. The ends were cut back, 0 bases at V and 4 bases at J, with 7 bases in the middle. This CDR3 region has 14 residues. CDR1 SGHVS and CDR2 FNYEAQ come from the germline V gene. Study conclusions and caveats: The study found HLA-C-restricted CMV-specific TCR beta clonotypes dominating the ex vivo response.

Sequencing was done on a sample of PBMCs. The chain joins TRBV7-6 to TRBJ1-3, with D hard to call. This clonotype originated in a human donor in good health (CMV status not recorded). Some clones in this sample may be carry-over from other donors' samples. CDR3 DNA: TGTGCCAGCAGCTTAGCTACCAGGGGAAACACCATATATTTT. Encoded protein: CASSLATRGNTIYF. The variable domain in full, completed from reference TRBV7-6 and TRBJ1-3, reads GAGVSQSPRYKVTKRGQDVALRCDPISGHVSLYWYRQALGQGPEFLTYFNYEAQQDKSGLPNDRFSAERPEGSISTLTIQRTEQRDSAMYRCASSLATRGNTIYFGEGSWLTVV.